The 10 T cell receptor beta chains below come from one sample, sequenced in a study of T cell repertoires in cytomegalovirus infection. TCRdb recomputed calls from the reads with MiXCR, one row per CDR3 protein. Among tens of thousands of distinct CDR3 sequences listed, 3.5% to 4% were seen once. The sequenced material came from PBMCs. These receptors originate from a human donor in good health (CMV status not recorded). Some clones in this sample may be carry-over from other donors' samples.

This clonotype was seen ten or more times. The rearrangement joins TRBV7-8 to TRBJ1-1; no reliable D call. Trimming left V 7 bases short and J 1 base short, with 16 bases between. The CDR3 has 15 residues. Germline CDR1 SGHVS, CDR2 FQNEAQ. The CDR3 DNA reads as TGTGCCAGCAACAGCTTGGCTAGAACGAACACTGAAGCTTTCTTT. It is translated as CASNSLARTNTEAFF. The full variable domain, completed using reference TRBV7-8 and TRBJ1-1, is GAGVSQSPRYKVAKRGQDVALRCDPISGHVSLFWYQQALGQGPEFLTYFQNEAQLDKSGLPSDRFFAERPEGSVSTLKIQRTQQEDSAVYLCASNSLARTNTEAFFGQGTRLTVV.

This clonotype occurred many times. This chain connects TRBV5-6 to TRBJ2-3; 8 bases are a match to TRBD2. V gave up 3 bases and J gave up 6 bases; unmatched junction bases: 6. Looked up from germline, CDR1 is SGHDT and CDR2 is YYEEEE. The CDR3 has 14 residues. CDR3 in amino acids: CASSSRGAGDTQYF. The CDR3 DNA sequence: TGTGCCAGCAGCTCGCGGGGGGCCGGGGATACGCAGTATTTT.

This clonotype was observed many times. The J gene is TRBJ2-5, the V gene TRBV7-2, with 12 positions matching TRBD2. This CDR3 is 15 amino acids long. Germline CDR1 SGHTA, CDR2 FQGNSA. With V trimmed by 5 bases and J by 2 bases, 3 bases remained unmatched. The CDR3 nucleotides read TGTGCCAGCAGCCAACTAGCGGGGGGTCAAGAGACCCAGTACTTC. The encoded protein is CASSQLAGGQETQYF.

This clonotype was seen many times. The chain carries TRBV7-8 and TRBJ1-6, with 7 bases that match TRBD1. CDR1 and CDR2 (germline): SGHVS, FQNEAQ. Trimming cost V 7 bases and J 5 bases; bases outside gene matches: 5. CDR3 length equals 14 residues. The CDR3 bases are TGTGCCAGCAACTCGGGACAGCATAATTCACCCCTCCACTTT. It specifies CASNSGQHNSPLHF.

This clonotype was counted ten times or more. The chain uses TRBV29-1 and TRBJ1-2; 7 positions match TRBD1. The germline gives CDR1 SQVTM, CDR2 ANQGSEA. Trimming took 3 bases from V and 8 from J; bases not matched to a gene: 9. The CDR3 runs 13 residues. In DNA form, the CDR3 reads TGCAGCGTTGACGCCGACAGGGCTGGCGGCTACACCTTC. This gives the protein CSVDADRAGGYTF.

This clonotype was seen only a few times. A read error may be the cause here, since a much bigger clone is one base away. The chain links TRBV6-2 or TRBV6-3 to TRBJ2-7; 10 bases are shared with TRBD2. V lost 2 bases to trimming and J lost 3 bases; unmatched junction nucleotides: 7. The CDR3 contains 16 residues. CDR1 and CDR2 (germline): MNHEY, SVGEGT. DNA for the CDR3: TGTGCCAGCAGTTACCCAGCGGGAGGGTCGGACTACGAGCAGTACTTC. As protein: CASSYPAGGSDYEQYF.

At least ten counts were recorded for this clonotype. The chain combines TRBV20-1 with TRBJ2-5, with 8 bases that match TRBD2. Germline V gene lookup returns CDR1 DFQATT and CDR2 SNEGSKA (reference sequence). J gave up 0 bases and V 5 bases, and 8 bases lay outside the gene matches. The CDR3 runs 15 residues. The CDR3 loop is CSAEGVAGNQETQYF. CDR3 in DNA: TGCAGTGCTGAGGGGGTAGCGGGAAACCAAGAGACCCAGTACTTC.

This clonotype was detected ten times or more. This sequence joins TRBV28 and TRBJ1-5; tentatively, D is TRBD1 (5 bases). This CDR3 region has 14 residues. The V gene's germline CDR1 is MDHEN and CDR2 SYDVKM. V was clipped by 6 bases and J by 7 bases, with 16 bases between them. The CDR3 region has the DNA TGTGCCAGCAGCCCGCTGGAGGGGCTACAGCCCCAGCATTTT. This sequence encodes CASSPLEGLQPQHF.

Ten or more counts support this clonotype. The chain couples TRBV7-9 to TRBJ2-5; perhaps TRBD1 as D (7 bases). The ends were cut back, 7 bases at V and 0 bases at J, with 18 bases in the middle. The CDR3 length is 16 residues. Germline lookup yields CDR1 SEHNR and CDR2 FQNEAQ (reference sequence). CDR3 protein: CASTRFPGGYQETQYF. CDR3 coding DNA: TGTGCCAGCACCAGGTTCCCAGGGGGGTACCAAGAGACCCAGTACTTC.

Ten or more counts support this clonotype. This chain uses TRBV7-2 with TRBJ2-7; TRBD2 aligns across 10 bases. Germline assignment: CDR1 SGHTA and CDR2 FQGNSA. Trimming took 4 bases from V and 0 from J; bases not matched to a gene: 3. This CDR3 is 15 amino acids long. Written as DNA, the CDR3 is TGTGCCAGCAGCTCCGGGACTAGCGCCTCCTACGAGCAGTACTTC. Translated, it gives CASSSGTSASYEQYF.